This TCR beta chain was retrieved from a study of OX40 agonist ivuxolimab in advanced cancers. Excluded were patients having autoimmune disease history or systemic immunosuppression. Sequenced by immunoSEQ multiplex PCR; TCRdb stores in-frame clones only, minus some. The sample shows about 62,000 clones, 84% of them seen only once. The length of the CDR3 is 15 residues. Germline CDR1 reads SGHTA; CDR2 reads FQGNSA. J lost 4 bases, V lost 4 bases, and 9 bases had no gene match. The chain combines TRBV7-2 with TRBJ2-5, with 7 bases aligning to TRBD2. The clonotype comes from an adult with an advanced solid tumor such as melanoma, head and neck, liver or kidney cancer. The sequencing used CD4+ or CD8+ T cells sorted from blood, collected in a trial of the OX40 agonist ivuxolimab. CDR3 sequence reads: CASSSKTSSTETQYF. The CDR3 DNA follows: TGTGCCAGCAGCTCGAAGACTAGCTCCACAGAGACCCAGTACTTC.